Listed here is a single T cell receptor beta chain. This record comes from a study of blood T cell repertoires in COVID-19. The wider study: Material from acute and convalescent COVID-19 was sourced from the United States, Italy and Spain. PBMCs, B-cell-depleted T cells, or T cells provided the cDNA or gDNA that made up the material.

V lost 0 bases, J lost 1 base, and 3 bases stayed unmatched. This CDR3 has 16 residues. Germline V gives CDR1 LGHNA, CDR2 YSLEER. How the authors handled the data: From reference gene primer amplification, estimates of nucleated cell counts were derived. Measured with immunoSEQ multiplex PCR; TCRdb has only the in-frame clones, and not every one. That table is the source of V, J and clone size, and D and trimming were worked out from the DNA. The profile shows 200,000 or so clones, about 86% of them singletons. The receptor's source is a man aged 25 to 40 with active or convalescent COVID-19. Input material: peripheral blood. The rearrangement links TRBV4-3 to TRBJ2-7, with 10 positions matching TRBD1. The CDR3 sequence: CASSQETGGASYEQYF. The DNA of the CDR3 is TGCGCCAGCAGCCAAGAGACAGGGGGCGCGTCCTACGAGCAGTACTTC.